The 13 T cell receptor beta chains given below trace back to one sample, sequenced in a study of tumor and adjacent non-tumor tissue in lung cancer. TCRbeta libraries were built with three rounds of nested PCR, modified from ARM-PCR. TCRdb used MiXCR to reprocess the multiplex PCR reads, holding one entry per CDR3 protein. The sample yields about 75,000 distinct CDR3 sequences, around two thirds seen once. No cell sorting was done before RNA was extracted from the tissue. This non-tumor lung sample came from over 3 cm beyond the tumor edge. Sequencing was done on a sample of distant non-tumor lung tissue. Receptor source: a woman in her fifties or sixties with non-small cell lung cancer.

To note about this clonotype: Compared with germline, one end of the junction differs, possibly owing to a read error. This chain joins TRBV12-3 or TRBV12-4 and TRBJ2-7; 7 bases line up with TRBD2. The CDR3 is made up of 15 amino acids. The CDR3 protein is CTSTTSASGYYEQYF. The CDR3 DNA is TGTACCAGCACCACGTCGGCTAGCGGCTACTACGAGCAGTACTTC.

Comments on this clonotype: A junction end diverges from the germline sequence, so it may reflect a read error. The DNA for the CDR3 is TGTACCAGCAGTTTAGCGACCGGGACAGATATGCAGTATTTT. Protein sequence: CTSSLATGTDMQYF. This sequence joins TRBV11-1 and TRBJ2-3; the match to TRBD1 covers 7 bases. CDR3 length equals 14 residues. The germline gives CDR1 SGHAT, CDR2 FQDESV (reference sequence).

On this clonotype itself: One end of the junction varies from germline; a read error may be responsible. This rearrangement joins TRBV4-1 to TRBJ1-3, with unresolved D. This CDR3 spans 15 amino acids. CDR1 MGHRA and CDR2 YSYEKL come from the germline V gene. The CDR3 spells CASSQADPGGSAIYF. In nucleotides, the CDR3 is TGCGCCAGTAGCCAAGCAGACCCGGGAGGAAGCGCCATATATTTT.

This clonotype was observed at least ten times. The J gene is TRBJ2-5, the V gene TRBV20-1, with D uncertain. CDR1 DFQATT and CDR2 SNEGSKA come from the germline V gene (reference sequence). The CDR3 sequence is 13 residues long. Between the trimmed V and J ends, which lost 0 bases and 0 bases, there was a span of 5 bases. CDR3 DNA sequence: TGCAGTGCTAGAGATCCCTACCAAGAGACCCAGTACTTC. It codes for CSARDPYQETQYF.

Worth noting for this clonotype: A much larger clonotype is one base distant, so this may be a read error. This CDR3 is missing its conserved last phenylalanine or tryptophan, likely due to a read error. CDR3 coding DNA: TGTGCCAGCAGTTCCGGGACAGGGTCCACTGAAGCTTTCATT. Its translation: CASSSGTGSTEAFI. The chain joins TRBV5-4 to TRBJ1-1; 9 bases are shared with TRBD1. Per the germline V gene, CDR1 is SGHNT and CDR2 is YYREEE (reference sequence). This CDR3 comprises 14 residues. Trimming took 5 bases from V and 4 from J; bases not matched to a gene: 6.

Concerning this clonotype: One end of the junction varies from germline; a read error may be responsible. The chain joins TRBV11-2 to TRBJ2-1, with D possibly called TRBD1 or TRBD2 (5 bases each). This CDR3 region has 12 residues. The germline V gene has CDR1 SGHAT and CDR2 FQNNGV. The CDR3 protein is CASSSSPAWGLF. In nucleotides, the CDR3 is TGCGCCAGCAGCTCTAGCCCCGCATGGGGCCTCTTC. Filled out from reference TRBV11-2 and TRBJ2-1, the complete variable domain reads EAGVAQSPRYKIIEKRQSVAFWCNPISGHATLYWYQQILGQGPKLLIQFQNNGVVDDSQLPKDRFSAERLKGVDSTLKIQPAKLEDSAVYLCASSSSPAWGLFGPGTRLTVL.

Note on this clonotype: The junction departs from germline at one end; a sequencing error may be responsible. The V gene is TRBV28, the J gene TRBJ2-2; TRBD1 matches 7 bases. This CDR3 is built from 14 residues. CDR1 is MDHEN, CDR2 SYDVKM, per germline. CDR3 in DNA: TGTGCCAGCAGTTACCCTTGGACAGGAGCGGAGATGTTCTTT. Its protein product is CASSYPWTGAEMFF. Combining the CDR3 with reference TRBV28 and TRBJ2-2 gives the whole variable domain DVKVTQSSRYLVKRTGEKVFLECVQDMDHENMFWYRQDPGLGLRLIYFSYDVKMKEKGDIPEGYSVSREKKERFSLILESASTNQTSMYLCASSYPWTGAEMFFGEGSRLTVL.

Turning to this clonotype: An end of the junction does not agree with germline; a read error may underlie this. V and J are TRBV11-2 and TRBJ2-7; TRBD1 matches at 7 bases. This CDR3 spans 14 amino acids. Per germline, CDR1 SGHAT and CDR2 FQNNGV. Here the CDR3 DNA reads TGTGCGAGCAGCAGGGCAGGGGGCTCCTACGAGCAGTACTTC. Translation: CASSRAGGSYEQYF.

Turning to this clonotype: The CDR3 ends on some other residue instead of the conserved phenylalanine or tryptophan, so this is likely a read error. V and J are TRBV12-3 or TRBV12-4 and TRBJ2-3; no reliable D call. The CDR3 totals 14 residues. CDR3 loop: CASSMVKRKDMQYL. The DNA for the CDR3 is TGTGCCAGCAGTATGGTCAAAAGAAAAGATATGCAGTATCTT.

The chain links TRBV5-4 to TRBJ1-6; 10 nucleotides match TRBD1. The CDR3 consists of 16 residues. CDR1 SGHNT and CDR2 YYREEE come from the germline V gene (reference sequence). The J segment lost 6 bases and the V segment lost 8 bases, leaving 11 bases of the junction unmatched. The CDR3 loop reads CASSPGQGCGNSPLHF. CDR3 sequence (DNA): TGTGCCAGTAGCCCGGGACAGGGGTGTGGTAATTCACCCCTCCACTTT. The complete variable domain, with remaining parts taken from reference TRBV5-4 and TRBJ1-6, reads ETGVTQSPTHLIKTRGQQVTLRCSSQSGHNTVSWYQQALGQGPQFIFQYYREEENGRGNFPPRFSGLQFPNYSSELNVNALELDDSALYLCASSPGQGCGNSPLHFGNGTRLTVT.

Comments on this clonotype: A single base separates this from a much larger clone, so it may be a read error. The conserved phenylalanine or tryptophan normally closing the CDR3 is absent here, so this likely arose from a read error. The V call is TRBV6-2 or TRBV6-3, the J call TRBJ2-1; D possibly corresponds to TRBD1 (6 bases). V was shortened by 2 bases and J by 6 bases, with 11 bases between the two germline ends. This CDR3 is 14 amino acids long. The germline V gene has CDR1 MNHEY and CDR2 SVGEGT. CDR3: CASSYVHRVNEQFY. The CDR3 DNA reads as TGTGCCAGCAGTTACGTCCACAGGGTCAATGAGCAGTTCTAC.

This clonotype was observed at least ten times. V is TRBV20-1 and J is TRBJ2-5; perhaps TRBD1 as D (6 bases). This CDR3 has 14 amino acids. V was cut by 0 bases and J by 4 bases, with 12 bases left in between. Germline V CDR1 and CDR2: DFQATT, SNEGSKA (reference sequence). The CDR3 DNA follows: TGCAGTGCTAGAGATTTGGGGGCGAGAGAGACCCAGTACTTC. It translates to CSARDLGARETQYF.

Comments on this clonotype: A junction end diverges from the germline sequence, so it may reflect a read error. V is TRBV29-1 and J is TRBJ2-6, with unresolved D. The CDR3 loop spans 15 amino acids. Germline CDR1 is SQVTM and CDR2 is ANQGSEA. CDR3 bases: TGCAGCGTTGTAGAACAAAACTCTGTGGCCAACGTCCTGACTTTC. It translates to CSVVEQNSVANVLTF.